The 26 T cell receptor beta chains given below trace back to one sample, sequenced in a study of CD8+ T cells in alopecia areata. Reverse transcription of extracted RNA yielded cDNA, which provided the sequencing template. Sequencing was performed with immunoSEQ multiplex PCR; in TCRdb, only in-frame clones are kept and a portion is missing. This table holds about 160,000 clones, about 71% found once. Treatment: oral pan-JAK inhibitor, 5-10 mg twice daily. The sequencing here drew on CD4+ T cells sorted from blood, taken at week 4, from a patient treated with tofacitinib. All receptors derive from a human donor with alopecia areata.

The CDR3 region is CSVGGAGIGNTQYF. For the CDR3, the DNA is TGCAGCGTTGGGGGGGCTGGGATCGGAAATACGCAGTATTTT. The chain recombines TRBV29-1 with TRBJ2-3; either TRBD1 or TRBD2 may supply D (6 bases each). CDR3 length: 14 residues. The V end was cut by 4 bases, the J end by 7 bases, with 18 bases between. Germline CDR1 reads SQVTM; CDR2 reads ANQGSEA.

About this clone: Other nucleotide sequences in the sample specify the same CDR3. The chain combines TRBV6-6 with TRBJ1-5, with D possibly being TRBD1 (5 bases). The length of the CDR3 is 14 residues. Germline V gene sequence: CDR1 MNHNY, CDR2 SVGAGI (reference sequence). V lost 2 bases and J 2 bases, leaving 7 bases between the germline ends. The DNA of the CDR3 is TGTGCCAGCAGTTACGGAGGGGGCAATCAGCCCCAGCATTTT. Protein product: CASSYGGGNQPQHF.

As for this clone: Other nucleotide sequences from this sample produce the same CDR3. The J gene is TRBJ2-1, the V gene TRBV4-2, with TRBD2 matching 8 bases. Germline V gene sequence: CDR1 LGHNA, CDR2 YNFKEQ. V lost 3 bases and J lost 0; bases outside the gene matches: 4. CDR3 size: 16 residues. As DNA, the CDR3 is TGTGCCAGCAGCCAGTTAGCGGGGCCCTCCTACAATGAGCAGTTCTTC. It specifies CASSQLAGPSYNEQFF.

The chain is built from TRBV4-2 and TRBJ1-1; 8 bases map to TRBD1. V was pared by 0 bases and J by 7 bases, with 1 base of the junction left unmatched. This CDR3 comprises 13 residues. Germline loops: CDR1 LGHNA, CDR2 YNFKEQ. CDR3 region: CASSQDRGLEAFF. As DNA, the CDR3 is TGTGCCAGCAGCCAAGACAGGGGGCTTGAAGCTTTCTTT.

This sequence joins TRBV7-3 and TRBJ1-6, with D unclear. This CDR3 is built from 13 residues. Germline V gene sequence: CDR1 SGHTA, CDR2 FQGTGA. Trimming shortened V by 4 bases and J by 9 bases, and 10 bases separated the two germline ends. The CDR3 DNA reads TGTGCCAGCAGCTCCGCCCGGGCTTCACCCCTCCACTTT. This gives the protein CASSSARASPLHF.

The chain is built from TRBV6-6 and TRBJ1-6; D remains ambiguous. CDR1 MNHNY and CDR2 SVGAGI come from the germline V gene (reference sequence). The CDR3 extends over 13 amino acids. Deletions cut 6 bases from V and 8 bases from J, with 11 bases between. For the CDR3, the DNA is TGTGCCAGCAGCCCTGACTCCGATTCACCCCTCCACTTT. It specifies CASSPDSDSPLHF.

The V gene is TRBV5-1, the J gene TRBJ2-2; D gene uncertain. Between the trimmed V and J ends, which lost 2 bases and 2 bases, there was a span of 7 bases. CDR3 length: 14 amino acids. Per the germline V gene, CDR1 is SGHRS and CDR2 is YFSETQ. CDR3 protein: CASSFGKNTGELFF. The CDR3 DNA sequence: TGCGCCAGCAGCTTTGGCAAAAACACCGGGGAGCTGTTTTTT.

This clone was seen a handful of times. The gene calls are TRBV5-4 and TRBJ2-7; possibly TRBD2 for D (5 bases). The CDR3 totals 13 residues. The germline V and J ends were trimmed by 4 bases and 9 bases, with 17 bases remaining between them. The germline CDR1 and CDR2 sequences are SGHNT and YYREEE (reference sequence). CDR3 sequence (DNA): TGTGCCAGCAGCCTTCCTGACGGGGATGGGCAGTACTTC. Translating gives CASSLPDGDGQYF.

This clone was seen only a few times. The chain uses TRBV10-3 and TRBJ2-7; maybe TRBD1 (5 bases). The V gene's germline CDR1 is ENHRY and CDR2 SYGVKD. The V gene lost 7 bases and the J gene lost 6 bases, with 16 bases spanning the gap. This CDR3 spans 13 amino acids. DNA of the CDR3: TGTGCCATCATGGGTCAGGGCCAGGGCGAGCAGTACTTC. As protein: CAIMGQGQGEQYF.

The gene calls are TRBV15 and TRBJ1-1; D is unresolved. Trimming removed 0 bases from V and 1 base from J, with 3 bases in between. Germline V CDR1 and CDR2: LNHNV, YYDKDF (reference sequence). The CDR3 spans 13 residues. The CDR3 sequence is CATSRDPNTEAFF. In nucleotides, the CDR3 is TGTGCCACCAGCAGAGACCCGAACACTGAAGCTTTCTTT.

The rearrangement joins TRBV10-3 to TRBJ1-5; possible D gene TRBD1, 5 bases. The CDR3 covers 13 residues. V lost 11 bases and J 6 bases, leaving 17 bases between the germline ends. Per germline, CDR1 ENHRY and CDR2 SYGVKD. CDR3 region: CASTPDGGQPQHF. The CDR3, as DNA: TGTGCCTCAACCCCCGACGGGGGTCAGCCCCAGCATTTT.

This chain joins TRBV5-1 and TRBJ2-1; 10 positions agree with TRBD1. The V gene's germline CDR1 is SGHRS and CDR2 YFSETQ. The CDR3 runs 15 residues. V shed 1 base and J 4 bases; nucleotides not matched to a gene: 2. Here the CDR3 DNA reads TGCGCCAGCAGCTTGTCGGGACAGGGGTACAATGAGCAGTTCTTC. Translation: CASSLSGQGYNEQFF.

This clone was recorded only once. The chain recombines TRBV13 with TRBJ2-1; the D is unclear. V shed 5 bases and J shed 10 bases, with 9 bases lying between them. This CDR3 spans 11 amino acids. CDR1 is PRHDT and CDR2 is FYEKMQ in the germline V gene (reference sequence). This CDR3 reads CASSLAREQFF. As DNA, the CDR3 is TGTGCCAGCAGCCTGGCCAGGGAGCAGTTCTTC.

The V gene is TRBV9, the J gene TRBJ1-1; TRBD1 might be the D (5 bases). The CDR3 extends over 14 amino acids. Germline-derived CDR1 and CDR2 are SGDLS and YYNGEE. With 4 bases removed from V and 3 bases from J, the gap between germline ends came to 13 bases. This CDR3 is CASSLGVTDTEAFF. CDR3 bases: TGTGCCAGCAGCCTAGGGGTGACGGACACTGAAGCTTTCTTT.

The rearrangement joins TRBV12-5 to TRBJ1-3, with D uncertain. This CDR3 region has 12 residues. Looked up from germline, CDR1 is LGHNT and CDR2 is FRNRAP. V lost 6 bases, J lost 7 bases, and 10 bases lay in between. The CDR3 reads CASGLGGNTIYF. In DNA, the CDR3 is TGTGCTAGTGGCCTCGGTGGGAACACCATATATTTT.

This clone was detected only a few times. This chain joins TRBV30 and TRBJ2-2; D gene uncertain. The CDR3 spans 13 residues. Trimming took 2 bases from V and 4 from J, leaving 8 bases between them. Germline V gene sequence: CDR1 GTSNPN, CDR2 SVGIG (reference sequence). DNA for the CDR3: TGTGCCTGGAGTAGGGATCTCACCGGGGAGCTGTTTTTT. Its translation: CAWSRDLTGELFF.

This chain uses TRBV30 with TRBJ2-1; maybe TRBD2 (5 bases). This CDR3 comprises 15 residues. The V end was cut by 1 base, the J end by 4 bases, with 14 bases between. Per germline, CDR1 GTSNPN and CDR2 SVGIG (reference sequence). CDR3 residues: CAWSGRRKQYNEQFF. The DNA of the CDR3 is TGTGCCTGGAGTGGCAGGAGGAAACAGTACAATGAGCAGTTCTTC.

The V gene is TRBV30, the J gene TRBJ2-7, with D unclear. Trimming removed 1 base from V and 2 bases from J, with 9 bases in between. In germline, CDR1 is GTSNPN, CDR2 SVGIG (reference sequence). There are 13 residues in the CDR3. The CDR3 DNA sequence: TGTGCCTGGAGTGCCCTAATCCCCTACGAGCAGTACTTC. Translating it yields CAWSALIPYEQYF.

The chain recombines TRBV30 with TRBJ2-1; the D is unclear. The length of the CDR3 is 11 residues. Trimming removed 6 bases at V and 9 bases at J, with 12 bases between. Germline V gene sequence: CDR1 GTSNPN, CDR2 SVGIG (reference sequence). This CDR3 reads CACAPGVEQFF. CDR3 DNA: TGTGCCTGCGCGCCGGGCGTTGAGCAGTTCTTC.

The chain has TRBV30 and TRBJ1-6; tentatively, D is TRBD1 (6 bases). The CDR3 is 17 residues long. Germline-derived CDR1 and CDR2 are GTSNPN and SVGIG (reference sequence). The V and J ends lost 1 base and 2 bases respectively, with 15 bases between them. The CDR3 spells CAWSGITQGTYNSPLHF. In DNA, the CDR3 is TGTGCCTGGAGTGGTATCACACAGGGCACCTATAATTCACCCCTCCACTTT.

In this sample, this clone turned up a few times. This chain joins TRBV30 and TRBJ2-5; D could derive from TRBD1 or TRBD2 (6 bases each). The CDR3 has 13 residues. The germline V gene encodes CDR1 GTSNPN and CDR2 SVGIG (reference sequence). V lost 3 bases to trimming and J lost 9 bases, with 17 bases between them. The CDR3 protein is CAWRGGSLEAQYF. The CDR3 nucleotides are TGTGCCTGGAGGGGGGGCTCGCTCGAGGCCCAGTACTTC.

This rearrangement joins TRBV5-6 to TRBJ1-5, with D possibly matching TRBD1 (5 bases). The CDR3 is made up of 14 amino acids. Between the trimmed V and J ends, which lost 4 bases and 4 bases, there was a span of 12 bases. The V gene's germline CDR1 is SGHDT and CDR2 YYEEEE. This CDR3 is CASSPGGVNQPQHF. The CDR3 region has the DNA TGTGCCAGCAGCCCTGGGGGGGTTAATCAGCCCCAGCATTTT.

The rearrangement uses TRBV7-9 and TRBJ2-7; 9 bases agree with TRBD1. V was pared by 0 bases and J by 3 bases, with 6 bases of the junction left unmatched. Germline V CDR1 and CDR2: SEHNR, FQNEAQ (reference sequence). The CDR3 has 16 residues. CDR3 sequence: CASSLATPGQGYEQYF. CDR3 coding DNA: TGTGCCAGCAGCTTAGCGACCCCGGGACAGGGCTACGAGCAGTACTTC.

This chain links TRBV7-3 with TRBJ2-7, with TRBD1 matching 10 bases. This CDR3 spans 15 amino acids. Trimming cost V 4 bases and J 1 base; bases outside gene matches: 4. Germline V gene lookup returns CDR1 SGHTA and CDR2 FQGTGA. The CDR3 sequence is CASSSGQGPSYEQYF. The CDR3 DNA is TGTGCCAGCAGCTCGGGACAGGGGCCTTCCTACGAGCAGTACTTC.

This clone was seen once. The chain has TRBV30 and TRBJ2-5; 10 bases map to TRBD2. Germline trimming cut 3 bases from V and 1 base from J; bases unmatched to any gene: 8. Germline CDR1 reads GTSNPN; CDR2 reads SVGIG (reference sequence). The CDR3 is made up of 16 amino acids. In DNA form, the CDR3 reads TGTGCCTGGAGCGATAGCGGGGGGCCTCGCCAAGAGACCCAGTACTTC. Protein sequence: CAWSDSGGPRQETQYF.

This clone has just one count. V is TRBV29-1 and J is TRBJ2-7; a weak D match, TRBD2 (7 bases). Trimming cost V 6 bases and J 7 bases, with 13 bases left between them. This CDR3 is built from 11 residues. CDR1 SQVTM and CDR2 ANQGSEA come from the germline V gene. The CDR3 protein is CSVGGPGEQYF. Here the CDR3 DNA reads TGCAGCGTGGGGGGGCCAGGTGAGCAGTACTTC.